This T cell receptor (beta chain) is drawn from a study of blood T cell repertoires in COVID-19. As for the study in general: The United States, Italy and Spain supplied acute and convalescent COVID-19 samples. The analysed material was cDNA or gDNA that came from T cells, B-cell-depleted T cells, or PBMCs.

Seattle patients were enrolled while actively infected and followed longitudinally. Per the original methods: Nucleated cell number was recorded as an estimate derived from reference gene primer amplification. Profiling relied on immunoSEQ multiplex PCR, and the TCRdb table lists in-frame clones only, not all of them. V, J and clone size are those of that table, while D and trimming were read from the DNA. This sample has around 330,000 clones; 70% to 90% occur once, and the top ten carry 1.5% to 2%. Germline V lookup: CDR1 MNHEY, CDR2 SVGAGI. The CDR3 length is 16 residues. Trimming removed 2 bases from V and 3 bases from J; junction bases left unmatched: 6.

Sequencing was carried out using peripheral blood. The sequence came from a woman in her 30s with COVID-19, enrolled during active disease. This rearrangement joins TRBV6-5 to TRBJ1-5, with 8 bases identical to TRBD1. CDR3 amino acids: CASSYRPGGPNQPQHF. CDR3 DNA: TGTGCCAGCAGTTACAGACCAGGGGGCCCCAATCAGCCCCAGCATTTT.